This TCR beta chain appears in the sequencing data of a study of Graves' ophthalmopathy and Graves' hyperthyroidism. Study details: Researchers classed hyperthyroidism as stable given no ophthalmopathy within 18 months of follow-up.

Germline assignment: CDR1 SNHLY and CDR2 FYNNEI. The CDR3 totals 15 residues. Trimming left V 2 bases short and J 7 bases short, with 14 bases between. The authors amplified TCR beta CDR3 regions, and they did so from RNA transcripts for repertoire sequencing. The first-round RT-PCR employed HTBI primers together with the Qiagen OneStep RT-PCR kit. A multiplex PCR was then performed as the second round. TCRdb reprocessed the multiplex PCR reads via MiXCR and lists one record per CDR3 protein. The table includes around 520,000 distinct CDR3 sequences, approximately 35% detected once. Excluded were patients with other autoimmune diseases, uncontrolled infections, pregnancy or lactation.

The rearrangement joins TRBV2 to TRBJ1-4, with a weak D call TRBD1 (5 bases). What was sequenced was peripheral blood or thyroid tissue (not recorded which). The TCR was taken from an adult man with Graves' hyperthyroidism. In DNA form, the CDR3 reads TGTGCCAGCAGTGAATCATTAGGGAGGGGTGAAAAACTGTTTTTT. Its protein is CASSESLGRGEKLFF.